These T cell receptor beta chains were read from a single sample in a study of early T cells in non-severe SARS-CoV-2 infection. MiXCR, run by TCRdb on the 5' RACE reads, gives a single entry per CDR3 protein. The table has 75,000 to 95,000 distinct CDR3 sequences, around 17% seen once. Sequenced here: whole blood, sampled at baseline. Receptor source: an adult who was a healthcare worker with PCR-confirmed SARS-CoV-2 infection or an uninfected control (not recorded which). CDR3s include the opening cysteine and the closing phenylalanine or tryptophan. D genes are given only for firm matches. Size is omitted from some rows. Given values are once, few, many or a class for expanded clones.

v_gene	d_gene	j_gene	abundance	CDR3aa	CDR3nt
TRBV5-6	NA	TRBJ2-4	NA	CASSPSRALAKNIQYF	TGTGCCAGCAGCCCCAGCCGGGCTCTAGCCAAAAACATTCAGTACTTC
TRBV6-2/TRBV6-3	NA	TRBJ2-1	NA	CASSSYTGAFF	TGTGCCAGCAGTTCCTACACTGGGGCGTTCTTC
TRBV19	TRBD2	TRBJ2-1	many	CASSILAGVDNEQFF	TGTGCCAGTAGTATCTTAGCGGGAGTTGACAATGAGCAGTTCTTC
TRBV6-6	TRBD2	TRBJ2-1	few	CASREWTSGRYEQFF	TGTGCCAGCAGGGAATGGACTAGCGGGAGGTATGAGCAGTTCTTC
TRBV2	NA	TRBJ1-6	NA	CASSAEGRSSPLHF	TGTGCCAGCAGTGCTGAGGGGAGAAGCTCACCCCTCCACTTT
TRBV6-2/TRBV6-3	TRBD2	TRBJ2-3	NA	CASSPTGGGADTQYF	TGTGCCAGCAGTCCCACAGGCGGGGGGGCAGATACGCAGTATTTT
TRBV11-2	NA	TRBJ2-2	few	CASSPSPETGTGELFF	TGTGCCAGCAGCCCCAGCCCTGAAACAGGAACCGGGGAGCTGTTTTTT
TRBV11-2	TRBD2	TRBJ2-1	NA	CASSSLAGETYNEQFF	TGTGCCAGCAGCTCATTAGCGGGAGAGACTTACAATGAGCAGTTCTTC
TRBV7-2	NA	TRBJ2-6	NA	CASSLFIGAGANVLTF	TGTGCCAGCAGCTTATTTATCGGGGCTGGGGCCAACGTCCTGACTTTC
TRBV19	TRBD2	TRBJ2-1	NA	CASSFSGRVNNEQFF	TGTGCCAGTAGCTTTAGCGGGAGGGTCAACAATGAGCAGTTCTTC
TRBV6-2/TRBV6-3	NA	TRBJ2-1	many	CASSYRDYNEQFF	TGTGCCAGCAGTTACCGGGACTACAATGAGCAGTTCTTC
TRBV6-4	NA	TRBJ2-5	NA	CASSSRSGETQYF	TGTGCCAGCAGTTCTAGGAGCGGGGAGACCCAGTACTTC
TRBV2	NA	TRBJ2-1	few	CASSPRPRTNEQFF	TGTGCCAGCAGTCCCCGCCCGCGTACCAATGAGCAGTTCTTC
TRBV10-3	TRBD1	TRBJ2-7	few	CAISDPNRGEQYF	TGTGCCATCAGTGACCCCAACAGGGGCGAGCAGTACTTC
TRBV2	TRBD2	TRBJ2-1	once	CASSFYASGSVGEQFF	TGTGCCAGCAGTTTCTATGCTAGCGGGAGTGTCGGTGAGCAGTTCTTC
TRBV11-2	NA	TRBJ2-5	NA	CASSLRTQIQETQYF	TGTGCCAGCAGCTTACGAACGCAGATCCAAGAGACCCAGTACTTC
TRBV20-1	NA	TRBJ2-2	many	CSARSGMYTGELFF	TGCAGTGCTAGATCCGGGATGTACACCGGGGAGCTGTTTTTT
TRBV5-1	NA	TRBJ2-7	NA	CASSFTDNPSYEQYF	TGCGCCAGCAGCTTCACGGATAACCCTTCCTACGAGCAGTACTTC
TRBV11-2	NA	TRBJ2-6	NA	CASRTLRGGTGANVLTF	TGTGCCAGCAGGACCTTACGTGGAGGGACTGGGGCCAACGTCCTGACTTTC
TRBV20-1	TRBD2	TRBJ2-7	few	CSASSGSSYEQYF	TGCAGTGCTTCTAGCGGGAGCTCCTACGAGCAGTACTTC
TRBV5-1	TRBD2	TRBJ2-1	many	CASSSSGLASTLF	TGCGCCAGCAGCTCGTCGGGACTAGCCAGTACACTCTTC
TRBV20-1	NA	TRBJ1-1	NA	CSALRGPELEAFF	TGCAGTGCTCTCCGGGGCCCAGAACTGGAAGCTTTCTTT
TRBV20-1	NA	TRBJ2-1	NA	CSAPRAYSGFYNEQFF	TGCAGTGCACCCAGGGCCTATAGCGGATTCTACAATGAGCAGTTCTTC
TRBV6-2/TRBV6-3	TRBD2	TRBJ2-1	many	CASRLRGRLASHEQFF	TGTGCCAGCAGATTAAGAGGGAGACTAGCATCCCATGAGCAGTTCTTC
TRBV2	NA	TRBJ2-7	NA	CASNTGNYEQYF	TGTGCCAGCAACACAGGAAACTACGAGCAGTACTTC
TRBV18	NA	TRBJ1-6	few	CASSPLVFGPLHF	TGTGCCAGCTCACCACTGGTGTTCGGACCCCTCCACTTT
TRBV5-1	NA	TRBJ2-2	few	CASRLSTGELFF	TGCGCCAGCAGGCTTAGCACCGGGGAGCTGTTTTTT